One TCR beta chain is described in this entry. Its antigen is still unknown. Base qualities are not provided; no much larger clone lies one nucleotide away. Participants in the prospective study were aged about 18 to 95 years, lived in 24 United States geographic areas, and enrolled through a virtual design. Cohort assignment in the prospective study relied on participant-reported clinical history from a screening survey and a study questionnaire. Recovered participants in ImmuneRACE Cohort 3 were defined by two consecutive negative NP/OP PCR tests, clearance by a healthcare professional, or resolution of symptoms. In the prospective study, mobile phlebotomists collected whole blood, serum and a nasopharyngeal or oropharyngeal swab from each participant. Prospective study participants could optionally give additional blood draws and questionnaires over a roughly 2-month period. Prospective study blood samples were shipped either frozen or at room temperature before DNA extraction.

TCRbeta CDR3 regions were amplified from genomic DNA by means of the immunoSEQ Assay, a bias-controlled multiplex PCR. For the original study's pipeline: The number of nucleated cells in each sample was estimated by amplification of reference gene primers within the assay. To quantify the absolute abundance of each unique TCRbeta CDR3 rearrangement, sequence reads were collapsed and filtered. Productive Simpson clonality was computed per sample as the square root of Simpson's diversity index over productive rearrangements. TCRdb re-hosts the immuneACCESS table, in-frame sequences only. Its copies lack some clones; in the studies checked, an unresolved V gene accounts for under half of them, and the cause for the rest is not known. For V, J and clone size, that table is used; D and trimming come from the DNA. The sample table records about 330,000 clones; 80% to 90% of these occur just once. In total, the top ten clones hold 5.3% of the sample.

These data are taken from a study of blood T cell repertoires in COVID-19 (dated by TCRdb to about 2020). A note on the overall study: The collaborator samples originated in the United States, Italy and Spain and spanned the acute and convalescent phases of COVID-19. The material from the prospective study consisted of cDNA or gDNA derived from T cells, B-cell-depleted T cells, or PBMCs. Deeply sampled blood TCRbeta repertoires from subjects exposed to, actively infected with, or recovered from COVID-19 were included in the dataset. A freely available public database, intended as a resource for researchers studying the immune response to SARS-CoV-2, is where the repertoires were released. The samples were drawn from the first 160 participants of the ongoing ImmuneRACE study and from more than 1,000 subjects provided by 6 global collaborators. A de-identified subject ID, COVID-19 status, age in years and sex were almost always included in the sample metadata. Where available, HLA class I and class II types were taken from metadata supplied by the sample provider and were not determined by assay-based typing.

Study-level results and caveats: How much clinical and demographic metadata was included differed by source and by participant, and the metadata was provided uncurated.

Based on the germline V gene, the CDR1 and CDR2 sequences are SGHAT and FQNNGV. From V the trimming removes 3 bases and from J it removes 1 base, while the gene matches leave 2 bases of the junction unaccounted for. CDR3 length: 14 amino acids, cysteine to phenylalanine. Just CDR3 DNA is preserved here, 42 bases in frame from base 1. Sequences were obtained from PBMCs or T cells enriched from blood (not recorded which). The source of this sequence is a woman in her 30s who had recovered from COVID-19. Here the chain combines TRBV11-2 and TRBJ1-1, and 7 bases in between align with TRBD1. The CDR3 loop reads CASSFGDRNTEAFF. The nucleotide sequence reads as follows: TGTGCCAGCAGCTTCGGGGACAGGAACACTGAAGCTTTCTTT.